A selection of T cell receptor beta chains follows, all from one sample in a study of OX40 agonist ivuxolimab in advanced cancers. Here immunoSEQ multiplex PCR was the method, and the copy in TCRdb shows in-frame clones only, minus some. The top ten hold about 6.9% of the sample, which has around 70,000 clones, 86% seen once. Sequences were derived from CD4+ or CD8+ T cells sorted from blood, sampled in a trial of the OX40 agonist ivuxolimab. These receptors came from an adult with an advanced solid tumor such as melanoma, head and neck, liver or kidney cancer. Both conserved end residues are part of each CDR3. D genes are given only for firm matches. For some rows the clone size is stated as once, few or many, or as a class when expanded; others skip it.

V gene	D gene	clone size	J gene	CDR3 DNA	CDR3 protein
TRBV19	-	-	TRBJ1-1	TGTGCCAGTACCAGTGGGTGGAACACTGAAGCTTTCTTT	CASTSGWNTEAFF
TRBV4-1	-	-	TRBJ1-1	TGCGCCAGCAGCCAAGCTCTAGACCCCATGGGGAACACTGAAGCTTTCTTT	CASSQALDPMGNTEAFF
TRBV29-1	-	-	TRBJ1-1	TGCAGCGCCCGTCAAAAACTGAACACTGAAGCTTTCTTT	CSARQKLNTEAFF
TRBV25-1	-	-	TRBJ1-6	TGTGCCAGCAGTGGCAGGTACTCCTATAATTCACCCCTCCACTTT	CASSGRYSYNSPLHF
TRBV29-1	-	-	TRBJ1-1	TGCAGCGCTCCCGGGAGGGTGGGGTTGAACACTGAAGCTTTCTTT	CSAPGRVGLNTEAFF
TRBV5-1	-	-	TRBJ2-3	TGCGCCAGCAGCAGCTTCCCCGGAGATACGCAGTATTTT	CASSSFPGDTQYF
TRBV9	TRBD2	-	TRBJ2-7	TGTGCCAGCAGCGTAGGCAGGGAGGGAACCTACGAGCAGTACTTC	CASSVGREGTYEQYF
TRBV7-6	TRBD1	-	TRBJ1-1	TGTGCCAGCAGCAAAGGGACAGGGGGCGATATTGAAGCTTTCTTT	CASSKGTGGDIEAFF
TRBV7-3	TRBD1	once	TRBJ2-5	TGTGCCAGCAGCTCTTTAGGGGGCGCGGGAGAGACCCAGTACTTC	CASSSLGGAGETQYF
TRBV7-9	TRBD2	-	TRBJ2-1	TGTGCCGGGAGCGGGAGTTTATACAATGAGCAGTTCTTC	CAGSGSLYNEQFF
TRBV29-1	-	-	TRBJ1-4	TGCAGCGTTGAAGATCGGGGGGCTGGTGAAAAACTGTTTTTT	CSVEDRGAGEKLFF
TRBV5-6	TRBD2	-	TRBJ2-5	TGTGCCAGCAGCACGGGGGGACCCCTCCCCCAGTACTTC	CASSTGGPLPQYF
TRBV9	TRBD2	-	TRBJ2-1	TGTGCCAGCAGCTTTGGGACTAGCGAGCCCTACAATGAGCAGTTCTTC	CASSFGTSEPYNEQFF
TRBV27	TRBD2	-	TRBJ2-7	TGTGCCCCAAGGAGAGAGGGGAGGGCCGTCGAGCAGTACTTC	CAPRREGRAVEQYF
TRBV30	-	-	TRBJ1-5	TGTGCCTGGGAACCCTCAAGCAATCAGCCCCAGCATTTT	CAWEPSSNQPQHF
TRBV10-3	TRBD1	-	TRBJ2-7	TGTGCCATCAGTGAAAGGGGGACAGTCATCGAGCAGTACTTC	CAISERGTVIEQYF
TRBV13	-	-	TRBJ1-3	TGTGCCAGCAGCTTGATGAAGGCAGGGGGAAACACCATATATTTT	CASSLMKAGGNTIYF
TRBV30	TRBD1	-	TRBJ1-6	TGTGCCTGGAGTACCGGGACAGTTGGTAATTCACCCCTCCACTTT	CAWSTGTVGNSPLHF
TRBV19	-	-	TRBJ2-2	TGTGCCAGTAGGATAGACACCCAAATAACGAACACCGGGGAGCTGTTTTTT	CASRIDTQITNTGELFF
TRBV7-3	TRBD1	-	TRBJ2-2	TGTGCCAGCAGCCCGGACAGGGGAGGCACCGGGGAGCTGTTTTTT	CASSPDRGGTGELFF
TRBV7-9	-	-	TRBJ1-2	TGTGCCAGCAGCTTAGGAGGGACGATGGGGGGCTACACCTTC	CASSLGGTMGGYTF
TRBV7-2	-	-	TRBJ2-7	TGTGCCAGCAGCTTAACTACGGGGGCCAGTGGATACGAGCAGTACTTC	CASSLTTGASGYEQYF
TRBV20-1	-	once	TRBJ2-7	TGCAGTGCTTCGAATACCTACGAGCAGTACTTC	CSASNTYEQYF
TRBV9	TRBD1	-	TRBJ1-1	TGTGCCAGCAGCCCCCGGACAGGGGGGTACACTGAAGCTTTCTTT	CASSPRTGGYTEAFF
TRBV6-1	-	-	TRBJ2-7	TGTGCCAGCAGATACAGCTCCTACGAGCAGTACTTC	CASRYSSYEQYF
TRBV2	-	-	TRBJ2-5	TGTGCCAGCTCCTGGGCCCGGCGAGGAGAGACCCAGTACTTC	CASSWARRGETQYF
TRBV4-3	-	-	TRBJ1-3	TGCGCCAGCAGCCAATTAACTGGAAACACCATATATTTT	CASSQLTGNTIYF
TRBV5-5	-	once	TRBJ1-5	TGTGCCAGCAGCTTGGGGGAGGGTTTTCAGTATAGCAATCAGCCCCAGCATTTT	CASSLGEGFQYSNQPQHF
TRBV30	-	-	TRBJ1-1	TGTGCCTGGATTCGGTTAACGACGAACACTGAAGCTTTCTTT	CAWIRLTTNTEAFF
TRBV7-2	TRBD2	-	TRBJ2-1	TGTGCCAGCAGCCCATCTAGCGGGAGTAGAAATGAGCAGTTCTTC	CASSPSSGSRNEQFF